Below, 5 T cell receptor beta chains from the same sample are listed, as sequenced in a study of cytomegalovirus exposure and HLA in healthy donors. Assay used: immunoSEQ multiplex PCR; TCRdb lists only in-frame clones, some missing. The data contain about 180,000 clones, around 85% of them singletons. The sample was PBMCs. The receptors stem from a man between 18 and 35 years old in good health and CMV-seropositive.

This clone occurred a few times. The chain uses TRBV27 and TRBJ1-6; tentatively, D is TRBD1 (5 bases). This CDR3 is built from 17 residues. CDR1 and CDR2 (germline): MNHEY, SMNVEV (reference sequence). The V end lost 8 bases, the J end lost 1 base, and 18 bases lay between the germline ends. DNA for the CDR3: TGTGCCAGCCATCCGGGAGGGGTGCGGTCCTATAATTCACCCCTCCACTTT. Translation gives CASHPGGVRSYNSPLHF.

DNA for the CDR3: TGTGCCAGCACTCGTAGTGACAGGTACCTGAACACCGGGGAGCTGTTTTTT. This sequence encodes CASTRSDRYLNTGELFF. J is TRBJ2-2 and V is TRBV7-9; TRBD1 might be the D (6 bases). Per germline, CDR1 SEHNR and CDR2 FQNEAQ (reference sequence). The CDR3 sequence is 17 residues long. V shed 7 bases and J shed 1 base, with 19 bases lying between them.

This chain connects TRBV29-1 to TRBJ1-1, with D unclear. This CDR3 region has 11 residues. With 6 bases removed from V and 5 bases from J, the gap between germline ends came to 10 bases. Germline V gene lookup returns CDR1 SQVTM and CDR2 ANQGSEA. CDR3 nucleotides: TGCAGCGTGCCGGTTAGAACTGAAGCTTTCTTT. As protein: CSVPVRTEAFF.

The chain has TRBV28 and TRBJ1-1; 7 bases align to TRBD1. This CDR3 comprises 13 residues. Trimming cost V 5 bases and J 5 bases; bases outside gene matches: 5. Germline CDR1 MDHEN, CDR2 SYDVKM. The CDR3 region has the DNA TGTGCCAGCAGTCAGGGGGGCCGAACTGAAGCTTTCTTT. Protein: CASSQGGRTEAFF.

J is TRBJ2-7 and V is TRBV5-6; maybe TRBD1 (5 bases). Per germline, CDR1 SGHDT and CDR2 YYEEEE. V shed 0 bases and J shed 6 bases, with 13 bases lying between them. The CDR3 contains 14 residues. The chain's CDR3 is CASSLGAGRPEQYF. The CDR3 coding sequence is TGTGCCAGCAGCTTGGGTGCAGGGCGCCCCGAGCAGTACTTC.